The 18 T cell receptor beta chains reported below all come from one sample, sequenced in a study of T cell responses to AZD1222 COVID-19 vaccine. Sequenced by immunoSEQ multiplex PCR; TCRdb stores in-frame clones only, minus some. The sample lists 250,000 to 300,000 clones, 85% to 95% seen once, with roughly 0.6% in the top ten. The sequencing here drew on peripheral blood, taken 28 days after the second AZD1222 dose. The receptors derive from an adult who received the AZD1222 COVID-19 vaccine.

This clone has a single count. CDR3 DNA sequence: TGCGCCAGCAGCTTAGGGCAGGCGAGCTCCTATAATTCACCCCTCCACTTT. Encoded protein: CASSLGQASSYNSPLHF. V usage is TRBV5-1 and J usage is TRBJ1-6; D is uncertain. This CDR3 is built from 17 residues. V lost 2 bases and J lost 0, with 12 bases in between. The germline V gene has CDR1 SGHRS and CDR2 YFSETQ.

The rearrangement links TRBV2 to TRBJ2-3, with TRBD2 matching over 8 bases. The V and J ends lost 6 bases and 7 bases, in that order; junction bases with no gene match: 12. The CDR3 totals 15 residues. CDR1 and CDR2 from the germline V gene are SNHLY and FYNNEI. In DNA form, the CDR3 reads TGTGCCAGCAGAGGTAGGCGGGGGGCCATTAATACGCAGTATTTT. The encoded protein is CASRGRRGAINTQYF.

The chain combines TRBV10-3 with TRBJ1-2, with 7 positions matching TRBD1. This CDR3 region has 16 residues. The V and J ends lost 3 bases and 4 bases, in that order; junction bases with no gene match: 11. Germline CDR1 reads ENHRY; CDR2 reads SYGVKD. CDR3 DNA: TGTGCCATCAGTGAACAAGGGACAGTGGGGCCCTATGGCTACACCTTC. Translation: CAISEQGTVGPYGYTF.

This clone was found once. The rearrangement uses TRBV3-1 (or the pseudogene TRBV3-2) and TRBJ1-6; D is uncertain. V lost 0 bases, J lost 7 bases, and 16 bases lay in between. Germline CDR1 and CDR2: LGHDT and YNNKEL (reference sequence). The CDR3 sequence is 17 residues long. Here the CDR3 reads CASSQDLVPRKNSPLHF. CDR3 in DNA: TGTGCCAGCAGCCAAGATTTGGTGCCTCGAAAGAATTCACCCCTCCACTTT.

The chain joins TRBV24-1 to TRBJ1-5; D remains unclear. V was trimmed by 2 bases and J by 2 bases, leaving 6 bases between them. The germline V gene has CDR1 KGHDR and CDR2 SFDVKD. CDR3 length: 14 residues. CDR3: CATSDSTGNQPQHF. In DNA form, the CDR3 reads TGTGCCACCAGTGATTCTACTGGCAATCAGCCCCAGCATTTT.

The chain employs TRBV5-4 and TRBJ1-1, with D possibly being TRBD1 (6 bases). V gave up 1 base and J gave up 3 bases, with 13 bases separating them. The CDR3 has 15 residues. Germline V lookup: CDR1 SGHNT, CDR2 YYREEE (reference sequence). The DNA for the CDR3 is TGTGCCAGCAGCTTGTTTTTGGGGGCCGACACTGAAGCTTTCTTT. Its protein is CASSLFLGADTEAFF.

The sample holds one count of this clone. The chain links TRBV6-5 to TRBJ1-1; D remains unclear. The CDR3 is 12 residues long. In germline, CDR1 is MNHEY, CDR2 SVGAGI. Trimming removed 6 bases at V and 0 bases at J, with 5 bases between. As DNA, the CDR3 is TGTGCCAGCAGGCGATTGAACACTGAAGCTTTCTTT. Protein: CASRRLNTEAFF.

The chain joins TRBV10-3 to TRBJ2-3; the D gene is possibly TRBD2 (6 bases). Germline V gene sequence: CDR1 ENHRY, CDR2 SYGVKD. With 0 bases removed from V and 2 bases from J, the gap between germline ends came to 9 bases. The CDR3 totals 15 residues. This CDR3 reads CAISESSGVTDTQYF. DNA for the CDR3: TGTGCCATCAGTGAGTCGTCGGGGGTCACAGATACGCAGTATTTT.

The chain carries TRBV7-2 and TRBJ2-3, with a weak D call TRBD2 (6 bases). V lost 3 bases to trimming and J lost 6 bases, with 16 bases between them. The CDR3 has 15 amino acids. The germline gives CDR1 SGHTA, CDR2 FQGNSA. The CDR3: CASSFGRGYGDTQYF. The CDR3 DNA reads as TGTGCCAGCAGCTTCGGTCGGGGGTATGGGGATACGCAGTATTTT.

This clone is a singleton in its sample. This chain connects TRBV24-1 to TRBJ2-2; TRBD1 agrees at 7 bases. Germline-derived CDR1 and CDR2 are KGHDR and SFDVKD. The CDR3 has 15 amino acids. J was trimmed by 5 bases and V by 4 bases; bases with no gene match: 6. CDR3 region: CATSDPTGFTGELFF. As DNA, the CDR3 is TGTGCCACCAGTGACCCGACAGGGTTTACCGGGGAGCTGTTTTTT.

The V call is TRBV19, the J call TRBJ1-1; D unresolved. The CDR3 covers 14 residues. Germline V lookup: CDR1 LNHDA, CDR2 SQIVND (reference sequence). The V gene lost 1 base and the J gene lost 1 base, with 7 bases spanning the gap. The CDR3 DNA reads as TGTGCCAGTAGTATAGTGGACCCGAACACTGAAGCTTTCTTT. This encodes CASSIVDPNTEAFF.

The J gene is TRBJ2-3, the V gene TRBV28, with D possibly TRBD1 on 5 matching bases. The CDR3 is 14 residues long. Trimming stripped 5 bases from V and 4 bases from J, with 13 bases between. Germline V gene lookup returns CDR1 MDHEN and CDR2 SYDVKM. CDR3 nucleotides: TGTGCCAGCAGTCGCAGGGCGAGCGCAGATACGCAGTATTTT. This encodes CASSRRASADTQYF.

V is TRBV7-9 and J is TRBJ2-1; D may be TRBD1 (6 bases). CDR3 length: 15 amino acids. Trimming stripped 2 bases from V and 3 bases from J, with 11 bases between. The germline V gene has CDR1 SEHNR and CDR2 FQNEAQ (reference sequence). DNA of the CDR3: TGTGCCAGCAGCTTATACCGGGACAACTACAATGAGCAGTTCTTC. Encoded protein: CASSLYRDNYNEQFF.

This sequence joins TRBV18 and TRBJ1-3, with TRBD1 identical over 9 bases. The CDR3 contains 18 residues. Germline trimming cut 3 bases from V and 0 bases from J; bases unmatched to any gene: 9. The germline V gene has CDR1 KGHSH and CDR2 LQKENI. The CDR3 DNA follows: TGTGCCAGCTCACCGACGTCGGACAGGGGCACCTCTGGAAACACCATATATTTT. Amino acid sequence: CASSPTSDRGTSGNTIYF.

The rearrangement uses TRBV11-2 and TRBJ1-1; the D gene is possibly TRBD1 (6 bases). Germline CDR1 reads SGHAT; CDR2 reads FQNNGV. The CDR3 loop spans 15 amino acids. V was shortened by 10 bases and J by 10 bases, with 28 bases between the two germline ends. The CDR3 reads CATKGVQGLPIGAFF. As DNA, the CDR3 is TGTGCCACCAAAGGGGTCCAGGGGTTACCCATAGGAGCTTTCTTT.

The chain recombines TRBV7-8 with TRBJ2-7; D may correspond to TRBD1 or TRBD2 (5 bases each). Germline V lookup: CDR1 SGHVS, CDR2 FQNEAQ. The CDR3 consists of 17 residues. Trimming shortened V by 3 bases and J by 0 bases, and 18 bases separated the two germline ends. The CDR3 DNA sequence: TGTGCCAGCAGCTTTAGGGTTCGGGGACCCTTCTCCTACGAGCAGTACTTC. It translates to CASSFRVRGPFSYEQYF.

The chain recombines TRBV27 with TRBJ2-5; a possible D gene is TRBD2 (5 bases). Per germline, CDR1 MNHEY and CDR2 SMNVEV (reference sequence). This CDR3 has 14 residues. V was trimmed by 4 bases and J by 4 bases, leaving 13 bases between them. CDR3 loop: CASSSLSGGETQYF. For the CDR3, the DNA is TGTGCCAGCAGTTCCTTGAGCGGAGGAGAGACCCAGTACTTC.

The CDR3 DNA reads as TGTGCCAGCAGACCCGGGACAGGGGCTTGGGAGACCCAGTACTTC. It yields the protein CASRPGTGAWETQYF. This chain uses TRBV7-3 with TRBJ2-5; 10 bases are a match to TRBD1. Unmatched junction bases numbered 9, after V lost 6 bases and J lost 5 bases. The CDR3 length is 15 residues. Per germline, CDR1 SGHTA and CDR2 FQGTGA.